The 19 T cell receptor beta chains below were found in one sample sequenced in a study of monozygotic twins with inflammatory bowel disease. TCRdb derives one entry per CDR3 protein from the 5' RACE reads, leaving out DNA. The sample's table shows around 380,000 distinct CDR3 sequences. Sequencing was performed on blood. Source of these receptors: a human donor with ulcerative colitis or Crohn's disease, or a healthy co-twin of an affected twin (not recorded which).

The CDR3 is CASSLEGGRPYNEQFF. The chain recombines TRBV28 with TRBJ2-1; absent DNA, TCRdb's TRBD1 call cannot be checked. This CDR3 comprises 16 residues. CDR1 and CDR2 from the germline V gene are MDHEN and SYDVKM.

The chain joins TRBV10-3 to TRBJ2-3; TCRdb selects TRBD2, and the lack of DNA leaves this call unchecked. This CDR3 has 13 amino acids. Germline loops: CDR1 ENHRY, CDR2 SYGVKD. CDR3 region: CATASGGTDTQYF.

The V and J genes are TRBV28 and TRBJ2-1; TCRdb reports TRBD1, a call that lacks DNA to check it against. The germline gives CDR1 MDHEN, CDR2 SYDVKM. CDR3 length: 15 residues. The CDR3: CASSAPGQGGGEQFF.

The rearrangement uses TRBV19 and TRBJ2-7; TCRdb proposes TRBD2, but this gene call is untestable without DNA. Germline lookup yields CDR1 LNHDA and CDR2 SQIVND (reference sequence). The CDR3 loop spans 15 amino acids. CDR3 sequence: CASSIPGLAVSEQYF.

The chain carries TRBV20-1 and TRBJ2-7. The CDR3 loop spans 13 amino acids. Germline loops: CDR1 DFQATT, CDR2 SNEGSKA (reference sequence). CDR3 sequence: CSARATTNYEQYF.

The chain carries TRBV2 and TRBJ1-1; TCRdb's D gene call, TRBD1, goes unchecked for lack of DNA. Germline V gene sequence: CDR1 SNHLY, CDR2 FYNNEI. This CDR3 has 12 residues. The CDR3 sequence is CATQIGQYEAFF.

The V call is TRBV5-1, the J call TRBJ2-5; TCRdb indicates TRBD1, and absent DNA this call remains unverified. This CDR3 is built from 18 residues. CDR1 is SGHRS, CDR2 YFSETQ, per germline. The CDR3 region is CASSLGQGARLSQETQYF. The complete variable domain, with remaining parts taken from reference TRBV5-1 and TRBJ2-5, reads KAGVTQTPRYLIKTRGQQVTLSCSPISGHRSVSWYQQTPGQGLQFLFEYFSETQRNKGNFPGRFSGRQFSNSRSEMNVSTLELGDSALYLCASSLGQGARLSQETQYFGPGTRLLVL.

V gene TRBV5-1 combines with J gene TRBJ1-4. CDR1 is SGHRS and CDR2 is YFSETQ in the germline V gene. The CDR3 runs to 15 residues. The CDR3 here is CASSFGLTRDEKLFF.

The genes are TRBV7-2 and TRBJ2-1; TCRdb lists TRBD1, though no DNA is available to test this call. Germline V lookup: CDR1 SGHTA, CDR2 FQGNSA. The CDR3 length is 15 residues. This CDR3 reads CASSLDGGPYNEQFF.

The chain couples TRBV7-9 to TRBJ2-7; TCRdb reports TRBD2, a call that lacks DNA to check it against. The CDR3 has 14 residues. Germline assignment: CDR1 SEHNR and CDR2 FQNEAQ (reference sequence). This chain's CDR3 is CASSSTSGGYEQYF.

CDR3 loop: CASSVAGYEDEQFF. The chain is built from TRBV2 and TRBJ2-1. Germline values: CDR1 SNHLY, CDR2 FYNNEI. The CDR3 consists of 14 residues.

V is TRBV6-5 and J is TRBJ2-3. The CDR3 totals 15 residues. Germline CDR1 is MNHEY and CDR2 is SVGAGI. This CDR3 is CASSYSYLDTDTQYF.

J is TRBJ2-2 and V is TRBV12-3 or TRBV12-4; TCRdb indicates TRBD2, and absent DNA this call remains unverified. CDR3 length: 13 amino acids. CDR3: CASSLRLPGELFF.

The chain has TRBV3-1 and TRBJ2-4; no DNA is available, so the TRBD1 call from TCRdb remains unchecked. CDR3 length: 16 amino acids. Germline V lookup: CDR1 LGHDT, CDR2 YNNKEL (reference sequence). The CDR3 sequence is CASSLGAQLAKNIQYF.

This rearrangement joins TRBV7-2 to TRBJ2-1. CDR3 length: 13 residues. Per the germline V gene, CDR1 is SGHTA and CDR2 is FQGNSA. The CDR3 region is CASSPENHNEQFF.

The chain has TRBV20-1 and TRBJ1-5. This CDR3 has 14 residues. CDR1 and CDR2 from the germline V gene are DFQATT and SNEGSKA (reference sequence). CDR3 loop: CSASQGLSNQPQHF.

The rearrangement joins TRBV3-1 to TRBJ1-1; the D call of TRBD1 rests on TCRdb alone, since no DNA is present to check it. The germline gives CDR1 LGHDT, CDR2 YNNKEL (reference sequence). CDR3 length equals 16 residues. The CDR3 loop is CASSQDSGTGYTEAFF. The full variable domain, its missing parts supplied by reference TRBV3-1 and TRBJ1-1, is DTAVSQTPKYLVTQMGNDKSIKCEQNLGHDTMYWYKQDSKKFLKIMFSYNNKELIINETVPNRFSPKSPDKAHLNLHINSLELGDSAVYFCASSQDSGTGYTEAFFGQGTRLTVV.

The chain links TRBV20-1 to TRBJ2-1; TCRdb picks TRBD2, but there is no DNA to check that call. This CDR3 has 15 amino acids. CDR1 DFQATT and CDR2 SNEGSKA come from the germline V gene (reference sequence). The CDR3 loop reads CSARVGLAAYNEQFF.

The chain's CDR3 is CASSLHITSVNEQFF. This chain uses TRBV11-2 with TRBJ2-1; TCRdb's assignment of TRBD2 cannot be checked, as there is no DNA. CDR1 and CDR2 from the germline V gene are SGHAT and FQNNGV. The CDR3 loop spans 15 amino acids.